Following are 3 T cell receptor beta chains from one sample sequenced in a study of T-cell memory formation after mild COVID-19. TCRdb re-called the 5' RACE reads through MiXCR, storing one row per CDR3 protein. The sample records 150,000 to 200,000 distinct CDR3 sequences, around a tenth being singletons. The sequencing input was PBMCs or a T cell subset sorted from them (not recorded which). These receptors were taken from a man aged 18 to 35 who had mild COVID-19 (a few samples of this study predate the infection). Cell type and time point are not known.

This clonotype was recorded a few times. The V gene is TRBV7-9, the J gene TRBJ2-1; 7 nucleotides align to TRBD2. Germline V lookup: CDR1 SEHNR, CDR2 FQNEAQ (reference sequence). The J segment lost 3 bases and the V segment lost 4 bases, leaving 6 bases of the junction unmatched. The CDR3 spans 15 residues. The CDR3 here is CASSSSPGGYNEQFF. The DNA for the CDR3 is TGTGCCAGCAGCTCCTCCCCGGGGGGCTACAATGAGCAGTTCTTC.

Many counts were recorded for this clonotype. CDR3 amino acids: CASSQAVSASTDTQYF. As DNA, the CDR3 is TGTGCCAGCAGCCAAGCTGTCAGCGCTAGCACAGATACGCAGTATTTT. The rearrangement joins TRBV4-2 to TRBJ2-3; D is ambiguous. The CDR3 runs to 16 residues. Per the germline V gene, CDR1 is LGHNA and CDR2 is YNFKEQ. The germline V and J ends were trimmed by 1 base and 0 bases, with 11 bases remaining between them.

The chain employs TRBV3-1 and TRBJ2-5; 8 positions match TRBD2. The CDR3 sequence is 16 residues long. The V gene's germline CDR1 is LGHDT and CDR2 YNNKEL (reference sequence). V trimming: 4 bases; J trimming: 3 bases; junction bases outside the gene matches: 10. The CDR3 nucleotides are TGTGCCAGCAGCCGAGGGGTTGGCGGGGGGAAAGAGACCCAGTACTTC. Protein sequence: CASSRGVGGGKETQYF.